One and the same sample provided the 14 T cell receptor beta chains below, sequenced in a study of lymphopenia after photon versus proton radiotherapy. Data came from immunoSEQ multiplex PCR; TCRdb stores just in-frame clones and leaves some out. The sample includes more than 20,000 clones, around four fifths of them seen just once. This material consisted of peripheral blood, taken from a patient treated with photon-based radiotherapy. All receptors come from a woman in her forties or fifties with pancreatic cancer.

The V and J genes are TRBV6-4 and TRBJ1-2; no clear D gene. Trimming removed 5 bases from V and 1 base from J, with 8 bases in between. Germline-derived CDR1 and CDR2 are MRHNA and SNTAGT. The length of the CDR3 is 13 residues. The CDR3 coding sequence is TGTGCCAGCAGTAGGACGCATAACTATGGCTACACCTTC. This encodes CASSRTHNYGYTF.

The chain couples TRBV5-1 to TRBJ2-1; 7 positions match TRBD2. The junction had 10 bases not matched to a gene; V was cut back by 2 bases and J by 5 bases. Germline assignment: CDR1 SGHRS and CDR2 YFSETQ. The CDR3 length is 16 residues. CDR3 residues: CASSFSAGVGDNEQFF. CDR3 in DNA: TGCGCCAGCAGCTTCAGCGCGGGAGTCGGGGACAATGAGCAGTTCTTC.

This clone has a handful of counts. The rearrangement uses TRBV4-3 and TRBJ2-2; TRBD2 matches at 15 bases. The CDR3 extends over 17 amino acids. CDR1 is LGHNA, CDR2 YSLEER, per germline. With V trimmed by 4 bases and J by 6 bases, 6 bases remained unmatched. The CDR3 bases are TGCGCCAGCAGCCCAGGACTAGCGGGAGGGGAAGCCGGGGAGCTGTTTTTT. Residues: CASSPGLAGGEAGELFF.

This clone was seen a few times. The V and J genes are TRBV29-1 and TRBJ2-5, with TRBD2 as a possible D gene (5 bases). The germline gives CDR1 SQVTM, CDR2 ANQGSEA. Trimming removed 6 bases from V and 4 bases from J, with 12 bases in between. The CDR3 runs 12 residues. CDR3 sequence: CSVREGRETQYF. The CDR3 region has the DNA TGCAGCGTCCGGGAAGGGCGAGAGACCCAGTACTTC.

By frequency in the sample, this clone is large. The same CDR3 is also encoded by other DNA sequences in this sample. V is TRBV5-1 and J is TRBJ1-2; 7 positions match TRBD1. This CDR3 spans 13 amino acids. Trimming at V came to 0 bases and at J to 10 bases, leaving 6 bases not matched to a gene. Germline loops: CDR1 SGHRS, CDR2 YFSETQ. CDR3 residues: CASSLGQGVVYTF. CDR3 nucleotide sequence: TGCGCCAGCAGCTTGGGACAGGGTGTTGTCTACACCTTC.

The chain links TRBV28 to TRBJ1-5, with 9 bases fitting TRBD1. Germline CDR1 is MDHEN and CDR2 is SYDVKM. V lost 4 bases and J lost 0; bases outside the gene matches: 7. CDR3 length equals 17 residues. The CDR3, as DNA: TGTGCCAGCAGTTCCCGGGACAGGGCCTATAGCAATCAGCCCCAGCATTTT. Encoded protein: CASSSRDRAYSNQPQHF.

CDR3 sequence (DNA): TGTGCCAGCAGCGGGCTGGGGGCGGAGAGGGAGACCCAGTACTTC. Translation: CASSGLGAERETQYF. V and J are TRBV7-9 and TRBJ2-5, with D perhaps TRBD1 (6 bases). V gave up 5 bases and J gave up 5 bases, with 18 bases separating them. The CDR3 is 15 residues long. CDR1 and CDR2 from the germline V gene are SEHNR and FQNEAQ (reference sequence). The variable domain in full, completed from reference TRBV7-9 and TRBJ2-5, reads DTGVSQNPRHKITKRGQNVTFRCDPISEHNRLYWYRQTLGQGPEFLTYFQNEAQLEKSRLLSDRFSAERPKGSFSTLEIQRTEQGDSAMYLCASSGLGAERETQYFGPGTRLLVL.

This sequence joins TRBV27 and TRBJ1-5; maybe TRBD1 (5 bases). The CDR3 consists of 14 residues. Germline values: CDR1 MNHEY, CDR2 SMNVEV (reference sequence). V lost 2 bases and J 4 bases, leaving 9 bases between the germline ends. The CDR3 here is CASSLRGSNQPQHF. DNA of the CDR3: TGTGCCAGCAGTTTAAGGGGATCAAATCAGCCCCAGCATTTT.

The gene calls are TRBV5-6 and TRBJ2-3, with a possible D match to TRBD2 (7 bases). Trimming pared 6 bases from V and 1 base from J, leaving 15 bases between. The CDR3 spans 15 residues. CDR1 is SGHDT and CDR2 is YYEEEE in the germline V gene. The CDR3 region is CASTTPGGRTDTQYF. The CDR3 DNA reads TGTGCCAGCACCACGCCCGGGGGGCGCACAGATACGCAGTATTTT.

This clone was seen a few times. This chain uses TRBV25-1 with TRBJ2-2; TRBD1 agrees at 8 bases. Trimming cost V 4 bases and J 7 bases; bases outside gene matches: 5. Germline V CDR1 and CDR2: MGHDK, SYGVNS. This CDR3 spans 14 amino acids. DNA for the CDR3: TGTGCCAGCAGTGCTCGGACAGGGAACGGGGAGCTGTTTTTT. Translating it yields CASSARTGNGELFF.

This clone was recorded only once. This chain joins TRBV30 and TRBJ2-2; D possibly corresponds to TRBD2 (6 bases). The V and J ends lost 5 bases and 3 bases respectively, with 7 bases between them. CDR3 length equals 12 residues. Germline values: CDR1 GTSNPN, CDR2 SVGIG (reference sequence). The CDR3 region has the DNA TGTGCCTGGCGCGGGGACACCGGGGAGCTGTTTTTT. Its protein is CAWRGDTGELFF.

This sequence joins TRBV6-6 and TRBJ2-7; D possibly corresponds to TRBD2 (5 bases). This CDR3 spans 15 amino acids. The V and J ends lost 8 bases and 0 bases respectively, with 17 bases between them. Looked up from germline, CDR1 is MNHNY and CDR2 is SVGAGI (reference sequence). The CDR3 DNA sequence: TGTGCCAGCGGCGACGGACTCCGGGACTCCTACGAGCAGTACTTC. Amino acid sequence: CASGDGLRDSYEQYF.

J is TRBJ2-3 and V is TRBV14; unclear D gene. CDR1 and CDR2 (germline): SGHDN, FVKESK. V shed 3 bases and J shed 6 bases, with 10 bases lying between them. This CDR3 contains 13 residues. CDR3: CASSQHIKDTQYF. DNA for the CDR3: TGTGCCAGCAGCCAGCATATCAAGGATACGCAGTATTTT.

This clone has a single count. The rearrangement uses TRBV7-9 and TRBJ2-1; D may correspond to TRBD1 or TRBD2 (5 bases each). Per germline, CDR1 SEHNR and CDR2 FQNEAQ (reference sequence). The CDR3 has 14 amino acids. V dropped 10 bases and J dropped 7 bases, with 20 bases sitting between them. The CDR3 region is CAIPRGGTRNEQFF. The CDR3 DNA reads as TGTGCCATCCCACGTGGGGGAACTAGGAATGAGCAGTTCTTC.